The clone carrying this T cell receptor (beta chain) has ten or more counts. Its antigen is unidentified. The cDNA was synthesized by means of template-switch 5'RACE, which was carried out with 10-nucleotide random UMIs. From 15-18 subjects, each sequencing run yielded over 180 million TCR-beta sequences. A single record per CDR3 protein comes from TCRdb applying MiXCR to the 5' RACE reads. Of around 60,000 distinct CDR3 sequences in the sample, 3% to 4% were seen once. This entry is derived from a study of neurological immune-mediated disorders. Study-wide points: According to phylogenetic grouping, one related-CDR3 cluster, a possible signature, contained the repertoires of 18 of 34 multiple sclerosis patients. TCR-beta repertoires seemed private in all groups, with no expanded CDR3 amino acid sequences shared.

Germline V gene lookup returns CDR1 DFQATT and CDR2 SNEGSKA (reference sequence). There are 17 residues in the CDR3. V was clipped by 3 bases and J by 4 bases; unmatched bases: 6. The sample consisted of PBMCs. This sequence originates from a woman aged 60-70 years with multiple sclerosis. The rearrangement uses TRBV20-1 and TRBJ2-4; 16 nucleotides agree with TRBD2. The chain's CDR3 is CSARTGTSGGAKNIQYF. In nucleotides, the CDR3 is TGCAGTGCTAGGACCGGGACTAGCGGGGGGGCAAAAAACATTCAGTACTTC.